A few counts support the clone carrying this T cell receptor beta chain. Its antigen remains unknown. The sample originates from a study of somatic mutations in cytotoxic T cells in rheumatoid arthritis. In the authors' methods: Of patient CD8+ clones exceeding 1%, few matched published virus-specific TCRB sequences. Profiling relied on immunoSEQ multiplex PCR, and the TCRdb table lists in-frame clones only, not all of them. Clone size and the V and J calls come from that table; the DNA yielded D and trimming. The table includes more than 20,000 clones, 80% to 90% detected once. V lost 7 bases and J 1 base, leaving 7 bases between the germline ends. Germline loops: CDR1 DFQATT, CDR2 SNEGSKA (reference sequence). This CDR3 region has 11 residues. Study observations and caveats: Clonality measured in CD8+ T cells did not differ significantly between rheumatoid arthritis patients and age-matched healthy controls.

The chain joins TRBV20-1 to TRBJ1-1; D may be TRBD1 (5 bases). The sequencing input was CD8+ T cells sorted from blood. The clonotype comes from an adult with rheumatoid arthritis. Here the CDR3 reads CSVGPNTEAFF. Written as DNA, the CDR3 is TGCAGTGTGGGGCCGAACACTGAAGCTTTCTTT.